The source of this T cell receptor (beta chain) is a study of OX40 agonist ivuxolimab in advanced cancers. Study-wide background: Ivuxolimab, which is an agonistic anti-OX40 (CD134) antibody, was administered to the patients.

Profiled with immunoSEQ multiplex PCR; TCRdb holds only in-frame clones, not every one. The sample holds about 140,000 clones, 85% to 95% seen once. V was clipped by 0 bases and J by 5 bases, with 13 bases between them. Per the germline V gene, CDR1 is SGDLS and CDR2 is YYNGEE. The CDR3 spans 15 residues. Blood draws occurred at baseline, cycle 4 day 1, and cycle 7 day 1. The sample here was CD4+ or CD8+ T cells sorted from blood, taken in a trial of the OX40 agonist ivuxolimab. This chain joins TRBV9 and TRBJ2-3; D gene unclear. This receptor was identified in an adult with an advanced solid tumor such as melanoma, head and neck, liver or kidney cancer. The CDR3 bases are TGTGCCAGCAGCGTAGGGCGGAATGGGGAAGATACGCAGTATTTT. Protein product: CASSVGRNGEDTQYF.